What follows are 27 T cell receptor beta chains derived from one specimen sequenced in a study of shared clonotypes between healthy human individuals. Clones were sequenced by immunoSEQ multiplex PCR, and TCRdb holds only the in-frame ones, with some missing. The sample yields roughly 1,000,000 clones, 75% to 80% seen once. Sequencing input: memory CD4+ T cells from PBMCs. Subset denoted: CD45RA-negative fraction. Receptors were obtained from a man between 18 and 35 years old in good health. Some clones in this sample may be carry-over from other donors' samples.

This clone was detected only a few times. The V and J genes are TRBV5-3 and TRBJ2-5, with a weak D call TRBD1 (6 bases). TRBV5-3 belongs to the ORF category, with a function that is uncertain. Trimming removed 10 bases from V and 1 base from J, with 14 bases in between. The CDR3 runs 13 residues. The CDR3 region has the DNA TGTGCCTCAAGGGCAGGGGTCCAAGAGACCCAGTACTTC. The encoded protein is CASRAGVQETQYF.

The chain couples TRBV5-1 to TRBJ2-5; a possible D gene is TRBD1 (6 bases). Trimming pared 4 bases from V and 5 bases from J, leaving 21 bases between. Per the germline V gene, CDR1 is SGHRS and CDR2 is YFSETQ. CDR3 length: 16 amino acids. This CDR3 reads CASSETGRPPRETQYF. The CDR3 DNA reads TGCGCCAGCAGCGAGACAGGTCGGCCCCCCAGGGAGACCCAGTACTTC. The full variable domain, completed using reference TRBV5-1 and TRBJ2-5, is KAGVTQTPRYLIKTRGQQVTLSCSPISGHRSVSWYQQTPGQGLQFLFEYFSETQRNKGNFPGRFSGRQFSNSRSEMNVSTLELGDSALYLCASSETGRPPRETQYFGPGTRLLVL.

V gene TRBV7-2 combines with J gene TRBJ2-2; 7 nucleotides align to TRBD1. This CDR3 is 17 amino acids long. CDR1 SGHTA and CDR2 FQGNSA come from the germline V gene. Trimming removed 5 bases from V and 4 bases from J; junction bases left unmatched: 13. This chain's CDR3 is CASSPRQGFESTGELFF. CDR3 in DNA: TGTGCCAGCAGCCCTAGACAGGGATTTGAAAGCACCGGGGAGCTGTTTTTT.

CDR3 DNA: TGCGCCAGCAGGCGGGAGGCGGGCACAGATACGCAGTATTTT. This gives the protein CASRREAGTDTQYF. V usage is TRBV5-1 and J usage is TRBJ2-3; TRBD2 agrees at 8 bases. The CDR3 is 14 residues long. V was clipped by 5 bases and J by 1 base; unmatched bases: 3. Germline V lookup: CDR1 SGHRS, CDR2 YFSETQ.

The rearrangement uses TRBV9 and TRBJ1-2, with 8 bases identical to TRBD1. V trimming: 0 bases; J trimming: 4 bases; junction bases outside the gene matches: 5. The CDR3 covers 15 residues. Looked up from germline, CDR1 is SGDLS and CDR2 is YYNGEE. The CDR3 region has the DNA TGTGCCAGCAGCGTAGCAGGGACAGGCCTCTATGGCTACACCTTC. Translation: CASSVAGTGLYGYTF.

The chain is built from TRBV5-6 and TRBJ1-2; D is unresolved. This CDR3 has 12 amino acids. Deletions cut 4 bases from V and 1 base from J, with 5 bases between. Germline V gene lookup returns CDR1 SGHDT and CDR2 YYEEEE. CDR3 residues: CASSLSNYGYTF. In DNA, the CDR3 is TGTGCCAGCAGCCTCAGTAACTATGGCTACACCTTC.

V and J are TRBV2 and TRBJ2-5; 8 bases are shared with TRBD1. The CDR3 consists of 15 residues. Germline V lookup: CDR1 SNHLY, CDR2 FYNNEI. V was clipped by 5 bases and J by 5 bases; unmatched bases: 10. CDR3 nucleotide sequence: TGTGCCAGCAGTACTGACAGGGGCCTGGCTGAGACCCAGTACTTC. Its protein is CASSTDRGLAETQYF.

V is TRBV2 and J is TRBJ2-7; no clear D gene. V lost 2 bases to trimming and J lost 11 bases, with 13 bases between them. The CDR3 length is 12 residues. Germline assignment: CDR1 SNHLY and CDR2 FYNNEI. This chain's CDR3 is CASSESQTGEYF. In DNA form, the CDR3 reads TGTGCCAGCAGTGAAAGCCAGACTGGGGAGTACTTC.

The V and J genes are TRBV18 and TRBJ2-5; 8 nucleotides align to TRBD1. V gave up 0 bases and J gave up 5 bases; unmatched junction bases: 11. The germline CDR1 and CDR2 sequences are KGHSH and LQKENI. The CDR3 totals 17 residues. This CDR3 reads CASSPPAGQGASETQYF. DNA for the CDR3: TGTGCCAGCTCACCACCGGCTGGTCAGGGGGCCAGTGAGACCCAGTACTTC.

This clone was detected once. The rearrangement uses TRBV28 and TRBJ1-1; D might be TRBD1 (6 bases). The CDR3 is 15 amino acids. Trimming cost V 4 bases and J 0 bases, with 12 bases left between them. CDR1 is MDHEN, CDR2 SYDVKM, per germline. The CDR3 region has the DNA TGTGCCAGCAGTTCATCCTCAGGGGTGAACACTGAAGCTTTCTTT. This encodes CASSSSSGVNTEAFF.

This clone was picked up a small number of times. The chain carries TRBV19 and TRBJ1-5, with TRBD1 identical over 7 bases. Germline V gene sequence: CDR1 LNHDA, CDR2 SQIVND (reference sequence). CDR3 length equals 14 residues. After removal of 5 bases from V and 2 bases from J, the junction contained 3 bases not matched to a gene. CDR3 nucleotide sequence: TGTGCCAGTAGTCTGACAGGGCGCAATCAGCCCCAGCATTTT. Translated, it gives CASSLTGRNQPQHF.

The chain has TRBV2 and TRBJ2-7; TRBD2 matches 7 bases. Germline-derived CDR1 and CDR2 are SNHLY and FYNNEI. The CDR3 is 14 amino acids. V was clipped by 6 bases and J by 0 bases; unmatched bases: 5. In DNA form, the CDR3 reads TGTGCCAGCAGAGCGGGACTAAACTCCTACGAGCAGTACTTC. Translated: CASRAGLNSYEQYF. Filled out from reference TRBV2 and TRBJ2-7, the complete variable domain reads EPEVTQTPSHQVTQMGQEVILRCVPISNHLYFYWYRQILGQKVEFLVSFYNNEISEKSEIFDDQFSVERPDGSNFTLKIRSTKLEDSAMYFCASRAGLNSYEQYFGPGTRLTVT.

The genes are TRBV19 and TRBJ1-5, with D perhaps matching TRBD1 (5 bases). The germline CDR1 and CDR2 sequences are LNHDA and SQIVND (reference sequence). CDR3 length: 17 amino acids. Between the trimmed V and J ends, which lost 5 bases and 2 bases, there was a span of 19 bases. The CDR3 nucleotides read TGTGCCAGTAGTTCCAATCTGTTGGGGGTTCGCAATCAGCCCCAGCATTTT. Its protein product is CASSSNLLGVRNQPQHF.

This clone was recorded only once. The chain carries TRBV30 and TRBJ1-1; D is unclear. CDR3 size: 13 residues. The V gene's germline CDR1 is GTSNPN and CDR2 SVGIG (reference sequence). V was trimmed by 2 bases and J by 3 bases, leaving 10 bases between them. The CDR3 spells CAWSTDQYTEAFF. In DNA form, the CDR3 reads TGTGCCTGGAGTACCGACCAATACACTGAAGCTTTCTTT.

The chain joins TRBV30 to TRBJ1-2; D call uncertain. V was cut by 2 bases and J by 7 bases, with 11 bases left in between. The germline V gene encodes CDR1 GTSNPN and CDR2 SVGIG (reference sequence). The CDR3 is 12 amino acids. The CDR3 is CAWSQYATGYTF. For the CDR3, the DNA is TGTGCCTGGAGTCAGTATGCCACTGGCTACACCTTC.

The V gene is TRBV28, the J gene TRBJ1-4; D unresolved. Between the trimmed V and J ends, which lost 5 bases and 4 bases, there was a span of 14 bases. Germline V CDR1 and CDR2: MDHEN, SYDVKM. The CDR3 loop spans 15 amino acids. The CDR3 here is CASSRLTSSNEKLFF. The CDR3 DNA is TGTGCCAGCAGTCGTCTAACAAGTAGTAATGAAAAACTGTTTTTT. Filled out from reference TRBV28 and TRBJ1-4, the complete variable domain reads DVKVTQSSRYLVKRTGEKVFLECVQDMDHENMFWYRQDPGLGLRLIYFSYDVKMKEKGDIPEGYSVSREKKERFSLILESASTNQTSMYLCASSRLTSSNEKLFFGSGTQLSVL.

This clone occurred a few times. The V call is TRBV27, the J call TRBJ2-6; D gene unclear. This CDR3 contains 15 residues. Germline V gene data show CDR1 as MNHEY and CDR2 as SMNVEV (reference sequence). V was cut by 4 bases and J by 1 base, with 8 bases left in between. CDR3 sequence (DNA): TGTGCCAGCAGTTCCACAATGTCTGGGGCCAACGTCCTGACTTTC. Amino acids: CASSSTMSGANVLTF.

Comments on this clone: The sample carries other DNA sequences with the same CDR3. This chain uses TRBV5-1 with TRBJ2-7; D not certain. Germline V gives CDR1 SGHRS, CDR2 YFSETQ. Trimming removed 0 bases at V and 1 base at J, with 5 bases between. The CDR3 sequence is 13 residues long. The CDR3 spells CASSLVGSYEQYF. The DNA of the CDR3 is TGCGCCAGCAGCTTGGTAGGTTCCTACGAGCAGTACTTC.

V and J are TRBV27 and TRBJ1-4; the D is unclear. Germline V gene data show CDR1 as MNHEY and CDR2 as SMNVEV (reference sequence). The V and J ends lost 6 bases and 0 bases respectively, with 14 bases between them. The CDR3 has 16 residues. Here the CDR3 reads CASRTSTAATNEKLFF. The CDR3, as DNA: TGTGCCAGCAGGACTTCAACCGCTGCAACTAATGAAAAACTGTTTTTT.

V is TRBV7-9 and J is TRBJ2-7, with D perhaps given as TRBD1 or TRBD2 (5 bases each). Trimming pared 1 base from V and 7 bases from J, leaving 14 bases between. This CDR3 is 14 amino acids long. Germline CDR1 SEHNR, CDR2 FQNEAQ (reference sequence). The CDR3 nucleotides are TGTGCCAGCAGCTTAGGAGGGGTGCTTTGGGAGCAGTACTTC. Encoded protein: CASSLGGVLWEQYF.

Turning to this clone: The same CDR3 also results from other DNA sequences found in this sample. This sequence joins TRBV19 and TRBJ1-5; D call uncertain. CDR3 length: 13 amino acids. Germline V gives CDR1 LNHDA, CDR2 SQIVND (reference sequence). Trimming took 6 bases from V and 5 from J, leaving 11 bases between them. CDR3 residues: CASSIRPDQPQHF. The CDR3 DNA reads as TGTGCCAGTAGCATAAGGCCGGATCAGCCCCAGCATTTT.

The chain combines TRBV2 with TRBJ1-3; D ambiguous. The CDR3 has 14 residues. Germline V CDR1 and CDR2: SNHLY, FYNNEI. The V and J ends lost 4 bases and 4 bases respectively, with 11 bases between them. The CDR3 is CASSGGDSGNTIYF. CDR3 nucleotide sequence: TGTGCCAGCAGTGGAGGCGATTCGGGAAACACCATATATTTT.

The chain joins TRBV4-1 to TRBJ2-1; perhaps TRBD2 as D (5 bases). Germline V lookup: CDR1 MGHRA, CDR2 YSYEKL. The CDR3 sequence is 16 residues long. V lost 1 base, J lost 2 bases, and 12 bases lay in between. The CDR3 here is CASSQGKGAPYNEQFF. The CDR3 bases are TGCGCCAGCAGCCAAGGGAAGGGAGCTCCCTACAATGAGCAGTTCTTC.

The rearrangement links TRBV5-4 to TRBJ2-3, with 8 positions matching TRBD2. Losses at the gene ends were 7 bases for V and 6 bases for J; bases not matched to a gene: 7. Germline V gives CDR1 SGHNT, CDR2 YYREEE (reference sequence). The CDR3 runs to 13 residues. In nucleotides, the CDR3 is TGTGCCAGCTCCGGACTAGCATTGGATACGCAGTATTTT. Its translation: CASSGLALDTQYF.

This rearrangement joins TRBV9 to TRBJ2-3; the D gene is possibly TRBD2 (5 bases). Looked up from germline, CDR1 is SGDLS and CDR2 is YYNGEE. V shed 4 bases and J shed 6 bases, with 15 bases lying between them. The CDR3 sequence is 14 residues long. The CDR3 DNA is TGTGCCAGCAGCCCCCGCCTGGAGGTCGATACGCAGTATTTT. It encodes CASSPRLEVDTQYF.

This clone was found many times. The rearrangement joins TRBV9 to TRBJ2-2; 12 bases are shared with TRBD2. The CDR3 length is 18 residues. Germline V CDR1 and CDR2: SGDLS, YYNGEE. V lost 4 bases and J lost 3; bases outside the gene matches: 10. The CDR3 reads CASSILAGGPGYTGELFF. CDR3 nucleotide sequence: TGTGCCAGCAGCATCCTAGCGGGAGGGCCCGGGTACACCGGGGAGCTGTTTTTT.

This clone was seen more than once but under ten times. The chain carries TRBV7-3 and TRBJ2-2; D unresolved. V was clipped by 6 bases and J by 0 bases, with 5 bases between them. The CDR3 totals 13 residues. The germline V gene has CDR1 SGHTA and CDR2 FQGTGA. CDR3 sequence reads: CASRNSNTGELFF. The DNA for the CDR3 is TGTGCCAGCAGAAATTCGAACACCGGGGAGCTGTTTTTT.